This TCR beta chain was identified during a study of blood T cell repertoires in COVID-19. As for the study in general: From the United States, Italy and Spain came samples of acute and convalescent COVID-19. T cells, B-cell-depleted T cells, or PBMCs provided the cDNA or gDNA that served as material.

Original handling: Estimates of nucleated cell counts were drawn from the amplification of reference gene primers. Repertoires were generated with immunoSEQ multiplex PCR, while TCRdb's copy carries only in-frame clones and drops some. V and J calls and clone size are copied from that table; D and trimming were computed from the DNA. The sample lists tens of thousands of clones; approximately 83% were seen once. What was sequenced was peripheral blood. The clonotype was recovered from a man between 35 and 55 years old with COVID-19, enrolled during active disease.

CDR3 nucleotide sequence: TGTGCCTGGGGCAGGACAGGCATGGGTGGGGCTGAAGCTTTCTTT. It specifies CAWGRTGMGGAEAFF. The V gene is TRBV30, the J gene TRBJ1-1; 7 positions match TRBD1. The CDR3 covers 15 residues. Germline CDR1 is GTSNPN and CDR2 is SVGIG (reference sequence). Trimming removed 5 bases from V and 6 bases from J; junction bases left unmatched: 15.